This TCR beta chain was found in a study of blood T cell repertoires in COVID-19. Study-level information: Whether acute or convalescent, the COVID-19 samples came from the United States, Italy and Spain.

Per the study methods: How many nucleated cells were present was estimated from reference gene primer amplification. The protocol was immunoSEQ multiplex PCR, while the TCRdb copy is restricted to in-frame clones and leaves out a portion. V and J calls plus clone size are reproduced from that table; the DNA served to infer D and trimming. This repertoire shows over 200,000 clones, 86% found once; its top ten account for just over 3%. Germline V lookup: CDR1 LNHDA, CDR2 SQIVND (reference sequence). V lost 4 bases to trimming and J lost 3 bases; unmatched junction nucleotides: 6. This CDR3 is built from 15 residues.

The chain employs TRBV19 and TRBJ2-1; 7 bases agree with TRBD2. Sequenced material: peripheral blood. This TCR was recovered from a woman aged 25-40 years who had recovered from COVID-19. CDR3 protein: CASSRTRIVYNEQFF. The CDR3 nucleotides are TGTGCCAGTAGTAGGACTAGAATCGTCTACAATGAGCAGTTCTTC.